The 21 T cell receptor beta chains in this list originate from one sample, sequenced in a study of T cell repertoires in cytomegalovirus infection. TCRdb redid the calling of the reads with MiXCR, one entry per CDR3 protein. The sample lists about 300,000 distinct CDR3 sequences, about 8.8% seen once, with around 2.4% in the top ten. Sequencing was carried out using PBMCs. The origin of the receptors is a human donor in good health (CMV status not recorded). Some clones in this sample may be carry-over from other donors' samples.

This clonotype was seen repeatedly, ten times or more. This sequence joins TRBV20-1 and TRBJ2-3, with 7 bases identical to TRBD2. The J segment lost 7 bases and the V segment lost 6 bases, leaving 7 bases of the junction unmatched. The length of the CDR3 is 12 residues. Germline lookup yields CDR1 DFQATT and CDR2 SNEGSKA (reference sequence). CDR3 sequence (DNA): TGCAGTGCGCCGGGAGCGGGGAATACGCAGTATTTT. Residues: CSAPGAGNTQYF.

This clonotype appeared a few times. The chain is built from TRBV14 and TRBJ1-4, with D uncertain. V was trimmed by 2 bases and J by 7 bases, leaving 14 bases between them. The CDR3 runs 15 residues. Germline V lookup: CDR1 SGHDN, CDR2 FVKESK. CDR3 loop: CASSQRPSHREKLFF. Here the CDR3 DNA reads TGTGCCAGCAGCCAACGCCCATCCCATCGTGAAAAACTGTTTTTT.

There are many counts of this clonotype. The chain has TRBV6-1 and TRBJ1-2; the D is unclear. The CDR3 covers 12 residues. Germline V gene lookup returns CDR1 MNHNS and CDR2 SASEGT. V lost 5 bases, J lost 7 bases, and 11 bases lay in between. The chain's CDR3 is CASSTRGIGYTF. The CDR3 DNA is TGTGCCAGCAGTACCCGGGGAATTGGCTACACCTTC.

The rearrangement links TRBV6-2 or TRBV6-3 to TRBJ2-7; D may be TRBD2 (6 bases). CDR3 size: 14 residues. Germline CDR1 MNHEY, CDR2 SVGEGT. V was cut by 5 bases and J by 0 bases, with 11 bases left in between. For the CDR3, the DNA is TGTGCCAGCAGTACCGGGACTTCCTCCTACGAGCAGTACGTC. This codes for CASSTGTSSYEQYV.

The table lists this clonotype with many counts. This chain joins TRBV6-5 and TRBJ1-1, with D possibly being TRBD1 (5 bases). The CDR3 length is 14 residues. Trimming removed 1 base at V and 1 base at J, with 7 bases between. Germline V CDR1 and CDR2: MNHEY, SVGAGI. The CDR3 nucleotides are TGTGCCAGCAGTTACTATGGGGCGAACACTGAAGCTTTCTTT. It specifies CASSYYGANTEAFF.

This clonotype was observed at least ten times. The chain has TRBV7-9 and TRBJ1-4; a possible D gene is TRBD1 (5 bases). The germline CDR1 and CDR2 sequences are SEHNR and FQNEAQ (reference sequence). V was trimmed by 1 base and J by 5 bases, leaving 11 bases between them. The CDR3 spans 15 residues. The CDR3 nucleotides read TGTGCCAGCAGCTTAGGGCAGGGCGTGAATGAAAAACTGTTTTTT. Translating it yields CASSLGQGVNEKLFF.

In this sample, this clonotype turned up many times. The chain uses TRBV12-3 or TRBV12-4 and TRBJ1-1; perhaps TRBD1 as D (6 bases). V shed 6 bases and J shed 1 base, with 15 bases lying between them. This CDR3 has 15 amino acids. CDR3 residues: CASRQGQTWNTEAFF. The CDR3 DNA follows: TGTGCCAGCAGGCAGGGACAAACGTGGAACACTGAAGCTTTCTTT.

A few counts support this clonotype. This chain links TRBV27 with TRBJ2-7, with 8 positions matching TRBD1. The length of the CDR3 is 14 residues. Germline V gene sequence: CDR1 MNHEY, CDR2 SMNVEV (reference sequence). The V segment lost 5 bases and the J segment 2 bases; nucleotides outside the gene matches: 5. The CDR3 sequence: CASSTGDRPYEQYF. CDR3 nucleotide sequence: TGTGCCAGCAGTACGGGGGACAGGCCCTACGAGCAGTACTTC.

This clonotype was recorded at least ten times. The rearrangement links TRBV7-2 to TRBJ1-2; tentatively, D is TRBD1 (5 bases). Per the germline V gene, CDR1 is SGHTA and CDR2 is FQGNSA. V shed 1 base and J shed 4 bases, with 13 bases lying between them. CDR3 length equals 15 residues. CDR3 sequence reads: CASSLVDAGPYGYTF. DNA for the CDR3: TGTGCCAGCAGCTTAGTGGACGCAGGGCCCTATGGCTACACCTTC.

This clonotype was counted between two and nine times. The chain links TRBV23-1 to TRBJ2-1; weak D call: TRBD1 (6 bases). TRBV23-1 is given ORF status, its function remaining uncertain. This CDR3 contains 13 residues. V lost 2 bases to trimming and J lost 5 bases, with 7 bases between them. In DNA, the CDR3 is TGCGCCAGCAGTCAACAGGGGAACAATGAGCAGTTCTTC. The encoded protein is CASSQQGNNEQFF.

Written as DNA, the CDR3 is TGCAGTGCCCCCGACCTTAGCGGGGGGGCCTACAATGAGCAGTTCTTC. Translated, it gives CSAPDLSGGAYNEQFF. The V call is TRBV20-1, the J call TRBJ2-1; the match to TRBD2 covers 11 bases. The CDR3 spans 16 residues. CDR1 and CDR2 from the germline V gene are DFQATT and SNEGSKA (reference sequence). The V gene end was trimmed by 6 bases and the J gene end by 2 bases; junction bases not matched to a gene: 9.

This clonotype was picked up many times. The chain employs TRBV7-2 and TRBJ1-1; possible D gene TRBD1, 5 bases. Per germline, CDR1 SGHTA and CDR2 FQGNSA. The germline V and J ends were trimmed by 5 bases and 0 bases, with 13 bases remaining between them. The CDR3 has 15 residues. CDR3 DNA: TGTGCCAGCAGCCAGGAACTGACAGTGAACACTGAAGCTTTCTTT. Protein product: CASSQELTVNTEAFF. The whole variable domain, filled in from reference TRBV7-2 and TRBJ1-1, reads GAGVSQSPSNKVTEKGKDVELRCDPISGHTALYWYRQSLGQGLEFLIYFQGNSAPDKSGLPSDRFSAERTGGSVSTLTIQRTQQEDSAVYLCASSQELTVNTEAFFGQGTRLTVV.

This clonotype was seen ten or more times. The chain combines TRBV25-1 with TRBJ2-2; D is uncertain. Germline loops: CDR1 MGHDK, CDR2 SYGVNS. This CDR3 has 14 residues. The V end lost 2 bases, the J end lost 5 bases, and 9 bases lay between the germline ends. DNA for the CDR3: TGTGCCAGCAGTGAACAAGTTCGGACCGGGGAGCTGTTTTTT. This translates into CASSEQVRTGELFF.

This clonotype occurred a few times. The rearrangement uses TRBV28 and TRBJ1-2, with D maybe TRBD1 (5 bases). Germline CDR1 and CDR2: MDHEN and SYDVKM. Between the trimmed V and J ends, which lost 5 bases and 5 bases, there was a span of 15 bases. The CDR3 totals 14 residues. The CDR3: CASSANRGWYGYTF. CDR3 nucleotide sequence: TGTGCCAGCAGTGCCAATCGGGGGTGGTATGGCTACACCTTC.

This clonotype was detected only a few times. The genes are TRBV4-1 and TRBJ1-1; D is perhaps TRBD1 (5 bases). CDR1 is MGHRA and CDR2 is YSYEKL in the germline V gene. V was trimmed by 1 base and J by 6 bases, leaving 9 bases between them. The CDR3 has 13 residues. In DNA, the CDR3 is TGCGCCAGCAGCCAAGGGCAGGGCCCTGAAGCTTTCTTT. It codes for CASSQGQGPEAFF.

Ten or more counts support this clonotype. The rearrangement links TRBV10-3 to TRBJ2-3, with TRBD2 matching over 15 bases. Germline assignment: CDR1 ENHRY and CDR2 SYGVKD. The CDR3 contains 18 residues. V trimming: 8 bases; J trimming: 0 bases; junction bases outside the gene matches: 9. The CDR3 DNA is TGTGCCATCGGGACTAGCGGGGGGACAGATACTAGCACAGATACGCAGTATTTT. Translating it yields CAIGTSGGTDTSTDTQYF.

This clonotype was observed many times. This sequence joins TRBV28 and TRBJ2-5; D not certain. There are 14 residues in the CDR3. Germline-derived CDR1 and CDR2 are MDHEN and SYDVKM. Trimming stripped 6 bases from V and 2 bases from J, with 13 bases between. The CDR3 region has the DNA TGTGCCAGCAGCCCTTATTTCCAGCAAGAGACCCAGTACTTC. Amino acids: CASSPYFQQETQYF.

This clonotype has ten or more counts. This chain uses TRBV12-3 or TRBV12-4 with TRBJ2-7, with D tentatively TRBD1 (6 bases). The CDR3 is 14 residues long. The V and J ends lost 6 bases and 1 base respectively, with 13 bases between them. In DNA form, the CDR3 reads TGTGCCAGCAGGATTCTACAGGGTTCCTACGAGCAGTACTTC. Translation: CASRILQGSYEQYF.

Ten or more counts support this clonotype. Here the CDR3 DNA reads TGCAGTGCTAGTGGCCCAAGCTCCTACGAGCAGTACTTC. Encoded protein: CSASGPSSYEQYF. This rearrangement joins TRBV20-1 to TRBJ2-7; D remains unclear. The germline gives CDR1 DFQATT, CDR2 SNEGSKA (reference sequence). CDR3 length: 13 residues. Trimming stripped 3 bases from V and 0 bases from J, with 9 bases between.

This clonotype was detected only a few times. The chain combines TRBV28 with TRBJ2-7, with 8 bases fitting TRBD1. This CDR3 is 15 amino acids long. The junction had 5 bases not matched to a gene; V was cut back by 3 bases and J by 1 base. From germline, CDR1 is MDHEN and CDR2 SYDVKM. This chain's CDR3 is CASSFRDRLSYEQYV. The CDR3 region has the DNA TGTGCCAGCAGTTTTCGGGACAGGTTGTCCTACGAGCAGTACGTC.

In its sample, this clonotype was seen many times. The J gene is TRBJ1-2, the V gene TRBV7-2; D remains ambiguous. This CDR3 spans 11 amino acids. V was trimmed by 5 bases and J by 6 bases, leaving 7 bases between them. The germline CDR1 and CDR2 sequences are SGHTA and FQGNSA. The CDR3 DNA sequence: TGTGCCAGCAGCGGAAAGAATGGCTACACCTTC. Amino acid sequence: CASSGKNGYTF.